This T cell receptor beta chain was sequenced during a study of blood T cell repertoires in COVID-19. About the study: T cells, B-cell-depleted T cells, or PBMCs provided the cDNA or gDNA that served as material.

This clone was observed once. As handled by the study authors: How many nucleated cells were present was estimated from reference gene primer amplification. Libraries were prepared by immunoSEQ multiplex PCR; TCRdb keeps only in-frame clonotypes and omits some of them. Clone size and the V and J calls come from that table; the DNA yielded D and trimming. The profile shows around 26,000 clones, around 92% of them singletons. The source is a human donor in a cohort sampled during active COVID-19. Sequences were obtained from peripheral blood.

The CDR3 coding sequence is TGCAGCGTCCGAAATTACAGCTCTGGAAACACCATATATTTT. It codes for CSVRNYSSGNTIYF. The chain uses TRBV29-1 and TRBJ1-3; D call uncertain. The V end lost 6 bases, the J end lost 0 bases, and 12 bases lay between the germline ends. There are 14 residues in the CDR3. Germline lookup yields CDR1 SQVTM and CDR2 ANQGSEA. The full variable domain, with the rest looked up from reference TRBV29-1 and TRBJ1-3, is SAVISQKPSRDICQRGTSLTIQCQVDSQVTMMFWYRQQPGQSLTLIATANQGSEATYESGFVIDKFPISRPNLTFSTLTVSNMSPEDSSIYLCSVRNYSSGNTIYFGEGSWLTVV.